Listed here are 25 T cell receptor beta chains from one sample, sequenced in a study of lymphopenia after photon versus proton radiotherapy. The protocol was immunoSEQ multiplex PCR, while the TCRdb copy is restricted to in-frame clones and leaves out a portion. Of 70,000 or so clones in the sample, approximately 91% were seen once. Sample: peripheral blood, taken from a patient treated with photon-based radiotherapy. The receptors here all came from a woman aged 70-85 years with pancreatic cancer.

The rearrangement joins TRBV28 to TRBJ1-3; TRBD1 is a possible D gene (6 bases). Trimming took 6 bases from V and 3 from J, leaving 15 bases between them. The CDR3 consists of 15 residues. Germline V gene lookup returns CDR1 MDHEN and CDR2 SYDVKM. CDR3 protein: CASRPETGSGNTIYF. The CDR3, as DNA: TGTGCCAGCAGGCCTGAAACAGGGAGTGGAAACACCATATATTTT.

The J gene is TRBJ2-1, the V gene TRBV7-8; D could derive from TRBD1 or TRBD2 (6 bases each). The CDR3 totals 15 residues. Per the germline V gene, CDR1 is SGHVS and CDR2 is FQNEAQ. V lost 3 bases, J lost 10 bases, and 19 bases lay in between. The CDR3 protein is CASSLAGGWGAEQFF. The CDR3 DNA reads as TGTGCCAGCAGCTTGGCCGGGGGCTGGGGGGCGGAGCAGTTCTTC.

The genes are TRBV7-2 and TRBJ2-5; TRBD1 aligns across 8 bases. V was pared by 3 bases and J by 5 bases, with 8 bases of the junction left unmatched. Per germline, CDR1 SGHTA and CDR2 FQGNSA. The CDR3 totals 15 residues. CDR3 loop: CASSFIRGPRETQYF. The DNA for the CDR3 is TGTGCCAGCAGCTTTATCAGGGGGCCGAGGGAGACCCAGTACTTC.

This sequence joins TRBV27 and TRBJ1-4; D is unresolved. V was trimmed by 3 bases and J by 7 bases, leaving 12 bases between them. Germline V gene data show CDR1 as MNHEY and CDR2 as SMNVEV (reference sequence). The CDR3 consists of 14 residues. The CDR3 DNA reads TGTGCCAGCAGTTTTTCGGGAGCGGGTGAAAAACTGTTTTTT. It codes for CASSFSGAGEKLFF.

This sequence joins TRBV5-4 and TRBJ2-5; TRBD2 aligns across 8 bases. Germline CDR1 is SGHNT and CDR2 is YYREEE (reference sequence). There are 15 residues in the CDR3. V shed 4 bases and J 4 bases; nucleotides not matched to a gene: 9. CDR3 sequence (DNA): TGTGCCAGCAGCCGACCCGGGGGGGAGGGAGAGACCCAGTACTTC. Translated: CASSRPGGEGETQYF.

This clone has only one observation. The J gene is TRBJ2-7, the V gene TRBV6-5; 11 nucleotides line up with TRBD2. Germline V gene lookup returns CDR1 MNHEY and CDR2 SVGAGI. Losses at the gene ends were 6 bases for V and 3 bases for J; bases not matched to a gene: 1. The CDR3 runs to 13 residues. CDR3 nucleotides: TGTGCCAGCAGGACTAGCGGGGACTACGAGCAGTACTTC. Translated: CASRTSGDYEQYF.

The chain carries TRBV4-2 and TRBJ1-2, with TRBD1 identical over 7 bases. This CDR3 contains 14 residues. Trimming cost V 0 bases and J 4 bases; bases outside gene matches: 2. Germline CDR1 and CDR2: LGHNA and YNFKEQ. In nucleotides, the CDR3 is TGTGCCAGCAGCCAAGAGGCAGGGGGCTATGGCTACACCTTC. Translated: CASSQEAGGYGYTF.

The chain recombines TRBV4-2 with TRBJ1-2; the D gene is possibly TRBD1 (5 bases). Germline V gene sequence: CDR1 LGHNA, CDR2 YNFKEQ. The CDR3 consists of 14 residues. The V and J ends lost 0 bases and 7 bases respectively, with 12 bases between them. The CDR3 DNA reads as TGTGCCAGCAGCCAAGAGCGACAGTTTGGTGGCTACACCTTC. It yields the protein CASSQERQFGGYTF.

In this sample, this clone turned up a few times. The V call is TRBV7-9, the J call TRBJ2-7, with a tentative D call TRBD1 (6 bases). V was shortened by 5 bases and J by 3 bases, with 14 bases between the two germline ends. Germline CDR1 SEHNR, CDR2 FQNEAQ (reference sequence). The CDR3 covers 14 residues. The CDR3 here is CASSRDRSDYEQYF. The CDR3 bases are TGTGCCAGCAGCCGCGACAGGTCTGACTACGAGCAGTACTTC.

On this clone itself: The same CDR3 can be traced to other DNA sequences in this sample. The V and J genes are TRBV5-4 and TRBJ2-7, with D perhaps matching TRBD1 (6 bases). Germline CDR1 is SGHNT and CDR2 is YYREEE (reference sequence). The CDR3 totals 13 residues. With 6 bases removed from V and 0 bases from J, the gap between germline ends came to 10 bases. DNA for the CDR3: TGTGCCAGCAATATACAGGGCTCCTACGAGCAGTACTTC. This sequence encodes CASNIQGSYEQYF.

The V gene is TRBV13, the J gene TRBJ1-1; tentative D call: TRBD1 (5 bases). V lost 2 bases and J 6 bases, leaving 10 bases between the germline ends. Germline V gene data show CDR1 as PRHDT and CDR2 as FYEKMQ (reference sequence). This CDR3 region has 13 residues. CDR3 amino acids: CASSLQGTPEAFF. The CDR3, as DNA: TGTGCCAGCAGCTTACAGGGAACCCCTGAAGCTTTCTTT.

DNA of the CDR3: TGTGCCAGCAGCTTAGCCGGGACTAGCGCCTACGAGCAGTACTTC. It codes for CASSLAGTSAYEQYF. V usage is TRBV7-2 and J usage is TRBJ2-7; 10 bases map to TRBD2. The germline gives CDR1 SGHTA, CDR2 FQGNSA. There are 15 residues in the CDR3. V dropped 0 bases and J dropped 2; count of bases not matched to a gene: 1.

The V and J genes are TRBV7-2 and TRBJ2-5; 8 bases are shared with TRBD1. Per the germline V gene, CDR1 is SGHTA and CDR2 is FQGNSA. There are 16 residues in the CDR3. With 5 bases clipped from V and 5 bases from J, the junction kept 13 bases outside the gene matches. This CDR3 reads CASSVRQGNFRETQYF. As DNA, the CDR3 is TGTGCCAGCAGCGTCCGACAGGGGAATTTTCGGGAGACCCAGTACTTC. The full variable domain, rest sourced from reference TRBV7-2 and TRBJ2-5, is GAGVSQSPSNKVTEKGKDVELRCDPISGHTALYWYRQSLGQGLEFLIYFQGNSAPDKSGLPSDRFSAERTGGSVSTLTIQRTQQEDSAVYLCASSVRQGNFRETQYFGPGTRLLVL.

This clone was seen just once. V is TRBV19 and J is TRBJ1-2; no clear D. CDR3 size: 14 residues. The V end was cut by 1 base, the J end by 7 bases, with 13 bases between. Germline lookup yields CDR1 LNHDA and CDR2 SQIVND (reference sequence). The CDR3 reads CASSIGGSLGGYTF. The CDR3 coding sequence is TGTGCCAGTAGTATAGGTGGCTCCCTCGGTGGCTACACCTTC.

This clone was found once. The chain recombines TRBV7-3 with TRBJ2-7; 11 bases map to TRBD2. The CDR3 is made up of 15 amino acids. V trimming: 6 bases; J trimming: 5 bases; junction bases outside the gene matches: 9. Germline V gives CDR1 SGHTA, CDR2 FQGTGA. The DNA for the CDR3 is TGTGCCAGCAGTCTACTAGCGGGAGAGATCCACGAGCAGTACTTC. It specifies CASSLLAGEIHEQYF.

In this sample, this clone turned up once. The chain is built from TRBV6-1 and TRBJ1-2; D call uncertain. In germline, CDR1 is MNHNS, CDR2 SASEGT. CDR3 length: 11 amino acids. Trimming left V 2 bases short and J 5 bases short, with 3 bases between. The CDR3 region is CASSELYGYTF. CDR3 DNA: TGTGCCAGCAGTGAATTGTATGGCTACACCTTC.

This rearrangement joins TRBV18 to TRBJ2-3, with TRBD1 matching 9 bases. The germline V gene has CDR1 KGHSH and CDR2 LQKENI. Trimming removed 4 bases from V and 10 bases from J; junction bases left unmatched: 6. This CDR3 has 13 residues. The CDR3 region has the DNA TGTGCCAGCTCACAGGGACAGGGACTTTCGCAGTATTTT. This sequence encodes CASSQGQGLSQYF. The complete variable domain, with remaining parts taken from reference TRBV18 and TRBJ2-3, reads NAGVMQNPRHLVRRRGQEARLRCSPMKGHSHVYWYRQLPEEGLKFMVYLQKENIIDESGMPKERFSAEFPKEGPSILRIQQVVRGDSAAYFCASSQGQGLSQYFGPGTRLTVL.

The chain links TRBV9 to TRBJ2-5; 10 nucleotides line up with TRBD2. From germline, CDR1 is SGDLS and CDR2 YYNGEE. The CDR3 consists of 18 residues. The V and J ends lost 0 bases and 5 bases, in that order; junction bases with no gene match: 13. The CDR3 sequence is CASSVGIGAGGPGETQYF. Written as DNA, the CDR3 is TGTGCCAGCAGCGTAGGTATTGGAGCGGGAGGGCCGGGCGAGACCCAGTACTTC.

V is TRBV27 and J is TRBJ2-4, with 10 bases aligning to TRBD2. The CDR3 runs to 17 residues. V gave up 6 bases and J gave up 5 bases; unmatched junction bases: 13. Germline V gene lookup returns CDR1 MNHEY and CDR2 SMNVEV (reference sequence). The CDR3 sequence: CASSRKAGGLMENIQYF. The CDR3 coding sequence is TGTGCCAGCAGCCGCAAAGCGGGAGGGTTAATGGAAAACATTCAGTACTTC.

J is TRBJ1-4 and V is TRBV4-1, with D hard to call. Germline V gene sequence: CDR1 MGHRA, CDR2 YSYEKL. The ends were cut back, 4 bases at V and 0 bases at J, with 12 bases in the middle. The CDR3 covers 16 residues. CDR3 loop: CASSRDATPTNEKLFF. CDR3 coding DNA: TGCGCCAGCAGCCGAGACGCGACTCCAACTAATGAAAAACTGTTTTTT.

The chain carries TRBV7-2 and TRBJ2-5; no clear D gene. From germline, CDR1 is SGHTA and CDR2 FQGNSA. There are 12 residues in the CDR3. Trimming shortened V by 0 bases and J by 5 bases, and 4 bases separated the two germline ends. The CDR3 spells CASSLARETQYF. The CDR3 DNA reads as TGTGCCAGCAGCTTAGCGAGGGAGACCCAGTACTTC.

The genes are TRBV28 and TRBJ2-4; 9 nucleotides line up with TRBD2. J gave up 1 base and V 5 bases, and 12 bases lay outside the gene matches. The CDR3 is 18 residues long. CDR1 and CDR2 (germline): MDHEN, SYDVKM. This chain's CDR3 is CASSSFGGRAGAKNIQYF. DNA of the CDR3: TGTGCCAGCAGTAGTTTCGGCGGGAGGGCCGGGGCCAAAAACATTCAGTACTTC.

This clone was recorded once. The chain recombines TRBV28 with TRBJ2-1; no reliable D call. Germline assignment: CDR1 MDHEN and CDR2 SYDVKM. The ends were cut back, 5 bases at V and 7 bases at J, with 12 bases in the middle. This CDR3 spans 13 amino acids. The DNA for the CDR3 is TGTGCCAGCAGTGCCTTACTCACTAATGAGCAGTTCTTC. This sequence encodes CASSALLTNEQFF.

This clone was observed a single time. V usage is TRBV2 and J usage is TRBJ2-1, with 7 bases identical to TRBD1. The length of the CDR3 is 12 residues. Germline CDR1 and CDR2: SNHLY and FYNNEI. V shed 6 bases, J shed 9 bases, and the junction held 5 bases outside the gene matches. CDR3 in amino acids: CASSEQGFEQFF. The CDR3 DNA reads TGTGCCAGCAGCGAACAGGGGTTTGAGCAGTTCTTC. The full variable domain, completed using reference TRBV2 and TRBJ2-1, is EPEVTQTPSHQVTQMGQEVILRCVPISNHLYFYWYRQILGQKVEFLVSFYNNEISEKSEIFDDQFSVERPDGSNFTLKIRSTKLEDSAMYFCASSEQGFEQFFGPGTRLTVL.

This rearrangement joins TRBV6-1 to TRBJ1-5; D is unresolved. The CDR3 runs to 17 residues. Germline lookup yields CDR1 MNHNS and CDR2 SASEGT. V was shortened by 2 bases and J by 3 bases, with 17 bases between the two germline ends. CDR3 in amino acids: CASSEIHSSDPNQPQHF. The CDR3 bases are TGTGCCAGCAGTGAAATTCATTCGTCAGACCCCAATCAGCCCCAGCATTTT.